These 29 T cell receptor beta chains were all obtained from the same sample, sequenced in a study of long-term antiretroviral therapy in people with HIV. Version v3.0 of the immunoSEQ assay was performed at survey level. Assay: immunoSEQ multiplex PCR; the TCRdb copy retains only in-frame clones and omits some. The sample carries 48,000 or so clones, about 86% recorded once. Source: unsorted PBMCs, taken 0.8 years after starting antiretroviral therapy. These receptors came from a woman aged 18-30 years with HIV.

The V gene is TRBV9, the J gene TRBJ2-1; 7 positions agree with TRBD1. V was clipped by 3 bases and J by 0 bases; unmatched bases: 3. Germline CDR1 SGDLS, CDR2 YYNGEE. The CDR3 is 15 amino acids. The CDR3 reads CASSDGTASYNEQFF. The CDR3 nucleotides read TGTGCCAGCAGCGATGGGACAGCCTCCTACAATGAGCAGTTCTTC. Full variable domain (outside the CDR3, taken from reference TRBV9 and TRBJ2-1): DSGVTQTPKHLITATGQRVTLRCSPRSGDLSVYWYQQSLDQGLQFLIQYYNGEERAKGNILERFSAQQFPDLHSELNLSSLELGDSALYFCASSDGTASYNEQFFGPGTRLTVL.

In its sample, this clone was seen a few times. The genes are TRBV7-3 and TRBJ1-2; TRBD1 matches at 11 bases. CDR3 length: 17 amino acids. J gave up 4 bases and V 1 base, and 8 bases lay outside the gene matches. Germline V gene data show CDR1 as SGHTA and CDR2 as FQGTGA. As DNA, the CDR3 is TGTGCCAGCAGCTTAAGGGGCCGGGACAGGGGGACCTATGGCTACACCTTC. Amino acid sequence: CASSLRGRDRGTYGYTF.

The chain carries TRBV2 and TRBJ2-7; D is unclear. Trimming removed 2 bases at V and 9 bases at J, with 14 bases between. This CDR3 has 13 residues. Germline values: CDR1 SNHLY, CDR2 FYNNEI. The CDR3 nucleotides are TGTGCCAGCAGTGAACACATTCTGGGCGGGCAGTACTTC. It translates to CASSEHILGGQYF.

The chain carries TRBV19 and TRBJ1-5; maybe TRBD1 (6 bases). This CDR3 has 14 residues. V lost 8 bases and J 7 bases, leaving 18 bases between the germline ends. CDR1 is LNHDA, CDR2 SQIVND, per germline (reference sequence). The CDR3 nucleotides read TGTGCCAGTTGTACAGGGTATGGTGGGCAGCCCCAGCATTTT. Translated: CASCTGYGGQPQHF. Variable domain in full (rest from reference TRBV19 and TRBJ1-5): DGGITQSPKYLFRKEGQNVTLSCEQNLNHDAMYWYRQDPGQGLRLIYYSQIVNDFQKGDIAEGYSVSREKKESFPLTVTSAQKNPTAFYLCASCTGYGGQPQHFGDGTRLSIL.

The V call is TRBV7-3, the J call TRBJ2-1, with D unclear. This CDR3 has 13 amino acids. The germline V gene encodes CDR1 SGHTA and CDR2 FQGTGA. V dropped 2 bases and J dropped 6 bases, with 8 bases sitting between them. The CDR3 DNA sequence: TGTGCCAGCAGCTTAGGGCGGATCAATGAGCAGTTCTTC. It codes for CASSLGRINEQFF. Full variable domain (remainder filled in from reference TRBV7-3 and TRBJ2-1): GAGVSQTPSNKVTEKGKYVELRCDPISGHTALYWYRQSLGQGPEFLIYFQGTGAADDSGLPNDRFFAVRPEGSVSTLKIQRTERGDSAVYLCASSLGRINEQFFGPGTRLTVL.

J is TRBJ1-1 and V is TRBV29-1, with no clear D. CDR1 SQVTM and CDR2 ANQGSEA come from the germline V gene. This CDR3 spans 14 amino acids. V was cut by 0 bases and J by 5 bases, with 13 bases left in between. This CDR3 is CSVEDRGAGTEAFF. In DNA, the CDR3 is TGCAGCGTTGAAGATCGGGGTGCAGGAACTGAAGCTTTCTTT. The variable domain in full, with the rest retrieved from reference TRBV29-1 and TRBJ1-1, is SAVISQKPSRDICQRGTSLTIQCQVDSQVTMMFWYRQQPGQSLTLIATANQGSEATYESGFVIDKFPISRPNLTFSTLTVSNMSPEDSSIYLCSVEDRGAGTEAFFGQGTRLTVV.

The rearrangement links TRBV6-5 to TRBJ2-7, with D possibly TRBD1 on 5 matching bases. V gave up 5 bases and J gave up 4 bases, with 15 bases separating them. The CDR3 has 14 residues. Germline values: CDR1 MNHEY, CDR2 SVGAGI. CDR3: CASSRGHRAYEQYF. The CDR3 nucleotides read TGTGCCAGCAGTCGCGGACACCGGGCTTACGAGCAGTACTTC.

The CDR3 protein is CASSPPGTAKLFF. The DNA of the CDR3 is TGTGCCAGCAGCCCCCCGGGGACGGCAAAACTGTTTTTT. The rearrangement uses TRBV9 and TRBJ1-4; possible D gene TRBD1, 5 bases. The CDR3 is made up of 13 amino acids. Germline values: CDR1 SGDLS, CDR2 YYNGEE. Between the trimmed V and J ends, which lost 4 bases and 10 bases, there was a span of 14 bases.

In its sample, this clone was seen once. The chain is built from TRBV4-3 and TRBJ2-3, with TRBD1 matching over 10 bases. Looked up from germline, CDR1 is LGHNA and CDR2 is YSLEER. V lost 4 bases and J lost 2; bases outside the gene matches: 6. This CDR3 contains 16 residues. The CDR3 DNA is TGCGCCAGCAGCCCAGGGGGACAGGGGCTCACAGATACGCAGTATTTT. Amino acid sequence: CASSPGGQGLTDTQYF.

The table lists this clone with a count of one. The CDR3 sequence: CASSPLIAPSSYNEQFF. DNA of the CDR3: TGTGCCAGCTCACCTCTTATAGCGCCAAGCTCCTACAATGAGCAGTTCTTC. The gene calls are TRBV18 and TRBJ2-1; TRBD2 is a possible D gene (5 bases). Germline CDR1 KGHSH, CDR2 LQKENI. Trimming cost V 3 bases and J 0 bases, with 15 bases left between them. This CDR3 region has 17 residues.

The gene calls are TRBV11-2 and TRBJ1-2; TRBD1 matches at 8 bases. Trimming took 3 bases from V and 4 from J; bases not matched to a gene: 4. The CDR3 has 14 residues. Germline values: CDR1 SGHAT, CDR2 FQNNGV. The CDR3 sequence is CASSLGTGFYGYTF. The CDR3 nucleotides are TGTGCCAGCAGCTTGGGGACAGGATTCTATGGCTACACCTTC.

The CDR3 DNA reads as TGTGCCAGCATGATCGAAGAGACCCAGTACTTC. Its translation: CASMIEETQYF. The chain links TRBV21-1 to TRBJ2-5. TRBV21-1 is designated a pseudogene. The CDR3 spans 11 residues.

This clone was seen only once. The V call is TRBV5-6, the J call TRBJ1-6, with 7 nucleotides matching TRBD1. This CDR3 has 15 residues. V lost 1 base, J lost 9 bases, and 7 bases stayed unmatched. CDR1 and CDR2 from the germline V gene are SGHDT and YYEEEE. The CDR3 is CASSLYVTGSSPLHF. In DNA, the CDR3 is TGTGCCAGCAGCTTGTATGTGACAGGGAGTTCACCCCTCCACTTT.

The gene calls are TRBV1 and TRBJ2-1; the D call TRBD2 from the table was never checked on the DNA. TRBV1 is a pseudogene. The CDR3 runs 22 residues. The CDR3 region is CTSSQDRLLRGLAGVILCEQFF. The CDR3 DNA reads TGCACCAGCAGCCAGGATAGGCTTCTGAGGGGACTAGCGGGAGTAATATTATGTGAGCAGTTCTTC.

The chain combines TRBV19 with TRBJ1-2, with 8 positions matching TRBD1. Germline values: CDR1 LNHDA, CDR2 SQIVND (reference sequence). Trimming removed 5 bases from V and 6 bases from J; junction bases left unmatched: 11. The CDR3 has 15 amino acids. The CDR3 region has the DNA TGTGCCAGTAGTCCCATCGGGCAGGGGGCGAATGGCTACACCTTC. Amino acid sequence: CASSPIGQGANGYTF.

The rearrangement links TRBV6-4 to TRBJ1-5; D not certain. V gave up 4 bases and J gave up 3 bases, with 7 bases separating them. This CDR3 has 13 amino acids. Germline CDR1 is MRHNA and CDR2 is SNTAGT. This CDR3 reads CASSARDNQPQHF. DNA for the CDR3: TGTGCCAGCAGTGCCCGGGACAATCAGCCCCAGCATTTT.

The chain employs TRBV5-1 and TRBJ2-3, with D tentatively TRBD2 (6 bases). Trimming stripped 4 bases from V and 0 bases from J, with 15 bases between. This CDR3 comprises 16 residues. CDR1 and CDR2 from the germline V gene are SGHRS and YFSETQ. CDR3 bases: TGCGCCAGCAGCCCCCTTAGCGGACTGAGCACAGATACGCAGTATTTT. It specifies CASSPLSGLSTDTQYF.

This clone was counted a single time. The CDR3 loop reads CASSPPDWLAALGFF. DNA of the CDR3: TGTGCCAGCAGCCCTCCCGATTGGCTAGCCGCCTTAGGGTTCTTC. This chain links TRBV7-2 with TRBJ2-1, with D perhaps TRBD2 (5 bases). The germline gives CDR1 SGHTA, CDR2 FQGNSA. Trimming left V 5 bases short and J 15 bases short, with 26 bases between. CDR3 length: 15 amino acids.

Sample share makes this clone medium-sized. This sample also contains other DNA sequences that code for the same CDR3. The CDR3, as DNA: TGTGCCAGTGAAGCAGATACGCAGTATTTT. This translates into CASEADTQYF. The chain joins TRBV19 to TRBJ2-3; no reliable D call. The CDR3 sequence is 10 residues long. Looked up from germline, CDR1 is LNHDA and CDR2 is SQIVND (reference sequence). V lost 8 bases, J lost 4 bases, and 4 bases lay in between.

This chain links TRBV6-6 with TRBJ2-3; 8 positions agree with TRBD1. Trimming cost V 0 bases and J 5 bases; bases outside gene matches: 4. This CDR3 comprises 15 residues. Germline lookup yields CDR1 MNHNY and CDR2 SVGAGI (reference sequence). CDR3 DNA: TGTGCCAGCAGTTACTCCAGGGGGCGGGGAGATACGCAGTATTTT. It specifies CASSYSRGRGDTQYF.

The CDR3, as DNA: TGTGCCACCCAAACAGGGGGCGAAGAGACCCAGTACTTC. Its protein product is CATQTGGEETQYF. The chain recombines TRBV10-3 with TRBJ2-5, with TRBD1 matching 9 bases. Germline CDR1 reads ENHRY; CDR2 reads SYGVKD. This CDR3 is built from 13 residues. With 10 bases clipped from V and 3 bases from J, the junction kept 6 bases outside the gene matches.

V usage is TRBV5-4 and J usage is TRBJ2-7; 7 bases match TRBD1. J lost 1 base, V lost 8 bases, and 15 bases had no gene match. Per the germline V gene, CDR1 is SGHNT and CDR2 is YYREEE (reference sequence). The CDR3 sequence is 16 residues long. CDR3 in amino acids: CASHNQLRQGSYEQYF. CDR3 nucleotide sequence: TGTGCCAGTCACAATCAGCTCCGACAGGGATCCTACGAGCAGTACTTC.

The chain couples TRBV5-6 to TRBJ2-4; D might be TRBD1 or TRBD2, each matching 5 bases. This CDR3 is 12 amino acids long. Germline V gene sequence: CDR1 SGHDT, CDR2 YYEEEE. Between the trimmed V and J ends, which lost 4 bases and 9 bases, there was a span of 11 bases. CDR3: CASSPGQRIQYF. DNA of the CDR3: TGTGCCAGCAGCCCGGGGCAGCGCATTCAGTACTTC.

This clone was recorded only once. V gene TRBV7-2 combines with J gene TRBJ1-5, with 9 bases identical to TRBD1. J gave up 9 bases and V 2 bases, and 8 bases lay outside the gene matches. The CDR3 is 15 amino acids. The germline gives CDR1 SGHTA, CDR2 FQGNSA. The CDR3 protein is CASSLMGQGKGPQHF. The CDR3, as DNA: TGTGCCAGCAGCTTAATGGGACAGGGTAAGGGGCCCCAGCATTTT.

This rearrangement joins TRBV7-9 to TRBJ2-5; D unclear. This CDR3 has 15 residues. CDR1 SEHNR and CDR2 FQNEAQ come from the germline V gene (reference sequence). Trimming removed 3 bases at V and 4 bases at J, with 15 bases between. CDR3 sequence reads: CASSFISRGGETQYF. CDR3 bases: TGTGCCAGCAGCTTCATTAGTAGAGGCGGAGAGACCCAGTACTTC. Looking up the rest from reference TRBV7-9 and TRBJ2-5 gives the full variable domain: DTGVSQNPRHKITKRGQNVTFRCDPISEHNRLYWYRQTLGQGPEFLTYFQNEAQLEKSRLLSDRFSAERPKGSFSTLEIQRTEQGDSAMYLCASSFISRGGETQYFGPGTRLLVL.

CDR3 loop: CASSLEGAVEEQYF. The CDR3 DNA follows: TGTGCCAGCAGCTTAGAGGGGGCCGTAGAAGAGCAGTACTTC. J is TRBJ2-7 and V is TRBV7-2, with TRBD1 matching over 7 bases. Looked up from germline, CDR1 is SGHTA and CDR2 is FQGNSA. The CDR3 extends over 14 amino acids. Trimming took 1 base from V and 7 from J; bases not matched to a gene: 7.

In its sample, this clone was seen a few times. The chain couples TRBV27 to TRBJ2-2, with D hard to call. V lost 6 bases and J 4 bases, leaving 12 bases between the germline ends. The CDR3 is made up of 14 amino acids. Germline CDR1 is MNHEY and CDR2 is SMNVEV (reference sequence). The CDR3, as DNA: TGTGCCAGCAGCTCGCCAGGATTCACCGGGGAGCTGTTTTTT. As protein: CASSSPGFTGELFF.

The rearrangement joins TRBV4-1 to TRBJ1-1, with a weak D call TRBD1 (5 bases). Trimming left V 2 bases short and J 1 base short, with 11 bases between. The CDR3 is 15 amino acids. In germline, CDR1 is MGHRA, CDR2 YSYEKL. CDR3 protein: CASSQRSGRNTEAFF. DNA of the CDR3: TGCGCCAGCAGCCAACGGTCAGGGCGGAACACTGAAGCTTTCTTT.

The chain has TRBV28 and TRBJ1-3; 11 bases agree with TRBD1. The CDR3 runs to 16 residues. V trimming: 4 bases; J trimming: 2 bases; junction bases outside the gene matches: 4. The V gene's germline CDR1 is MDHEN and CDR2 SYDVKM. For the CDR3, the DNA is TGTGCCAGCAGTTCATCGGGACAGGGGGCTGGAAACACCATATATTTT. This sequence encodes CASSSSGQGAGNTIYF.